The 13 T cell receptor beta chains below come from one sample, sequenced in a study of T cell responses to AZD1222 COVID-19 vaccine. Using immunoSEQ multiplex PCR, the repertoire was profiled, and TCRdb retains in-frame clones only, with some absent. The data hold 50,000 or so clones, with around 91% observed a single time. The input for sequencing was peripheral blood, taken 28 days after the second AZD1222 dose. These receptor sequences come from an adult who received the AZD1222 COVID-19 vaccine.

The J gene is TRBJ2-3, the V gene TRBV6-5; weak D call: TRBD2 (5 bases). Trimming left V 0 bases short and J 6 bases short, with 13 bases between. In germline, CDR1 is MNHEY, CDR2 SVGAGI. The CDR3 is 15 amino acids. CDR3 sequence reads: CASSYSSRAVDTQYF. The DNA of the CDR3 is TGTGCCAGCAGTTACTCTTCGAGAGCGGTGGATACGCAGTATTTT.

The chain is built from TRBV27 and TRBJ2-2; weak D call: TRBD1 (5 bases). Trimming took off 0 bases at V and 8 bases at J, with 13 bases between the two ends. The germline CDR1 and CDR2 sequences are MNHEY and SMNVEV (reference sequence). The CDR3 covers 15 residues. The CDR3 nucleotides read TGTGCCAGCAGTTTATCGTGGCAGGGCAGTGGGGAGCTGTTTTTT. Protein sequence: CASSLSWQGSGELFF.

This chain connects TRBV29-1 to TRBJ1-2, with 9 bases aligning to TRBD1. The germline gives CDR1 SQVTM, CDR2 ANQGSEA. V lost 6 bases to trimming and J lost 2 bases; unmatched junction nucleotides: 10. This CDR3 has 15 residues. CDR3 in amino acids: CSVSGGDRANYGYTF. The CDR3 region has the DNA TGCAGCGTCTCGGGCGGGGACAGGGCCAACTATGGCTACACCTTC. The full variable domain, its missing parts supplied by reference TRBV29-1 and TRBJ1-2, is SAVISQKPSRDICQRGTSLTIQCQVDSQVTMMFWYRQQPGQSLTLIATANQGSEATYESGFVIDKFPISRPNLTFSTLTVSNMSPEDSSIYLCSVSGGDRANYGYTFGSGTRLTVV.

This rearrangement joins TRBV28 to TRBJ2-3; 8 nucleotides agree with TRBD1. Germline V gives CDR1 MDHEN, CDR2 SYDVKM. CDR3 length equals 15 residues. V was pared by 8 bases and J by 1 base, with 8 bases of the junction left unmatched. CDR3 sequence (DNA): TGTGCCAGCGGGACGACAGGGGTAGGCACAGATACGCAGTATTTT. Translating gives CASGTTGVGTDTQYF.

This sequence joins TRBV5-1 and TRBJ2-3, with 9 bases that match TRBD1. The CDR3 consists of 14 residues. Per the germline V gene, CDR1 is SGHRS and CDR2 is YFSETQ. Trimming removed 2 bases from V and 6 bases from J; junction bases left unmatched: 4. The CDR3 coding sequence is TGCGCCAGCAGCTTTGGACAGGGGTGGGATACGCAGTATTTT. This codes for CASSFGQGWDTQYF.

This rearrangement joins TRBV6-2 or TRBV6-3 to TRBJ1-5; 8 bases line up with TRBD1. Germline trimming cut 2 bases from V and 5 bases from J; bases unmatched to any gene: 8. Germline-derived CDR1 and CDR2 are MNHEY and SVGEGT. The CDR3 spans 16 residues. The CDR3 DNA reads as TGTGCCAGCAGTTACGAGGGCAGGGGGCCCGATCAGCCCCAGCATTTT. Its translation: CASSYEGRGPDQPQHF.

The chain couples TRBV28 to TRBJ1-6; D is unclear. Germline assignment: CDR1 MDHEN and CDR2 SYDVKM. V was trimmed by 2 bases and J by 6 bases, leaving 8 bases between them. This CDR3 region has 14 residues. The CDR3 coding sequence is TGTGCCAGCAGTTTAGGAGTGGGTAATTCACCCCTCCACTTT. Translated, it gives CASSLGVGNSPLHF. Together with reference TRBV28 and TRBJ1-6, the CDR3 gives the full variable domain: DVKVTQSSRYLVKRTGEKVFLECVQDMDHENMFWYRQDPGLGLRLIYFSYDVKMKEKGDIPEGYSVSREKKERFSLILESASTNQTSMYLCASSLGVGNSPLHFGNGTRLTVT.

The V gene is TRBV5-1, the J gene TRBJ1-1; TRBD1 might be the D (5 bases). The V gene's germline CDR1 is SGHRS and CDR2 YFSETQ. The CDR3 consists of 15 residues. The V and J ends lost 3 bases and 0 bases respectively, with 12 bases between them. CDR3 nucleotide sequence: TGCGCCAGCAGCTGGGACGCAGGGTTGAACACTGAAGCTTTCTTT. This codes for CASSWDAGLNTEAFF.

The table lists this clone with a few counts. The chain carries TRBV5-6 and TRBJ1-5; weak D call: TRBD1 (5 bases). The CDR3 is 13 amino acids. Per the germline V gene, CDR1 is SGHDT and CDR2 is YYEEEE. V was clipped by 4 bases and J by 9 bases, with 14 bases between them. CDR3 DNA: TGTGCCAGCAGCCTAGGCGGGGGAAGGCCCCAGCATTTT. Translating it yields CASSLGGGRPQHF.

This chain uses TRBV27 with TRBJ1-6, with TRBD1 as a possible D gene (6 bases). Germline V gene lookup returns CDR1 MNHEY and CDR2 SMNVEV (reference sequence). V lost 5 bases, J lost 9 bases, and 17 bases lay in between. CDR3 length equals 15 residues. The CDR3 nucleotides read TGTGCCAGCAGTCCTGGTCGGGGGCCAGGTTCACCCCTCCACTTT. Protein: CASSPGRGPGSPLHF.

The chain combines TRBV6-2 or TRBV6-3 with TRBJ2-7, with 10 bases that match TRBD1. This CDR3 comprises 16 residues. After removal of 0 bases from V and 4 bases from J, the junction contained 6 bases not matched to a gene. CDR1 and CDR2 from the germline V gene are MNHEY and SVGEGT. The CDR3 here is CASSYSRTGGRYEQYF. DNA of the CDR3: TGTGCCAGCAGTTACTCCAGGACAGGGGGTCGGTACGAGCAGTACTTC.

V gene TRBV9 combines with J gene TRBJ2-5; unclear D gene. Germline V gene data show CDR1 as SGDLS and CDR2 as YYNGEE. Trimming left V 0 bases short and J 3 bases short, with 6 bases between. The length of the CDR3 is 13 residues. Here the CDR3 DNA reads TGTGCCAGCAGCGTAGGCGGAGAAGAGACCCAGTACTTC. Protein sequence: CASSVGGEETQYF.

The chain joins TRBV6-5 to TRBJ2-5; D might be TRBD2 (6 bases). CDR1 MNHEY and CDR2 SVGAGI come from the germline V gene. The CDR3 runs to 14 residues. The ends were cut back, 4 bases at V and 1 base at J, with 10 bases in the middle. CDR3 sequence: CASSSGLTQETQYF. For the CDR3, the DNA is TGTGCCAGCAGTTCGGGACTGACCCAAGAGACCCAGTACTTC.